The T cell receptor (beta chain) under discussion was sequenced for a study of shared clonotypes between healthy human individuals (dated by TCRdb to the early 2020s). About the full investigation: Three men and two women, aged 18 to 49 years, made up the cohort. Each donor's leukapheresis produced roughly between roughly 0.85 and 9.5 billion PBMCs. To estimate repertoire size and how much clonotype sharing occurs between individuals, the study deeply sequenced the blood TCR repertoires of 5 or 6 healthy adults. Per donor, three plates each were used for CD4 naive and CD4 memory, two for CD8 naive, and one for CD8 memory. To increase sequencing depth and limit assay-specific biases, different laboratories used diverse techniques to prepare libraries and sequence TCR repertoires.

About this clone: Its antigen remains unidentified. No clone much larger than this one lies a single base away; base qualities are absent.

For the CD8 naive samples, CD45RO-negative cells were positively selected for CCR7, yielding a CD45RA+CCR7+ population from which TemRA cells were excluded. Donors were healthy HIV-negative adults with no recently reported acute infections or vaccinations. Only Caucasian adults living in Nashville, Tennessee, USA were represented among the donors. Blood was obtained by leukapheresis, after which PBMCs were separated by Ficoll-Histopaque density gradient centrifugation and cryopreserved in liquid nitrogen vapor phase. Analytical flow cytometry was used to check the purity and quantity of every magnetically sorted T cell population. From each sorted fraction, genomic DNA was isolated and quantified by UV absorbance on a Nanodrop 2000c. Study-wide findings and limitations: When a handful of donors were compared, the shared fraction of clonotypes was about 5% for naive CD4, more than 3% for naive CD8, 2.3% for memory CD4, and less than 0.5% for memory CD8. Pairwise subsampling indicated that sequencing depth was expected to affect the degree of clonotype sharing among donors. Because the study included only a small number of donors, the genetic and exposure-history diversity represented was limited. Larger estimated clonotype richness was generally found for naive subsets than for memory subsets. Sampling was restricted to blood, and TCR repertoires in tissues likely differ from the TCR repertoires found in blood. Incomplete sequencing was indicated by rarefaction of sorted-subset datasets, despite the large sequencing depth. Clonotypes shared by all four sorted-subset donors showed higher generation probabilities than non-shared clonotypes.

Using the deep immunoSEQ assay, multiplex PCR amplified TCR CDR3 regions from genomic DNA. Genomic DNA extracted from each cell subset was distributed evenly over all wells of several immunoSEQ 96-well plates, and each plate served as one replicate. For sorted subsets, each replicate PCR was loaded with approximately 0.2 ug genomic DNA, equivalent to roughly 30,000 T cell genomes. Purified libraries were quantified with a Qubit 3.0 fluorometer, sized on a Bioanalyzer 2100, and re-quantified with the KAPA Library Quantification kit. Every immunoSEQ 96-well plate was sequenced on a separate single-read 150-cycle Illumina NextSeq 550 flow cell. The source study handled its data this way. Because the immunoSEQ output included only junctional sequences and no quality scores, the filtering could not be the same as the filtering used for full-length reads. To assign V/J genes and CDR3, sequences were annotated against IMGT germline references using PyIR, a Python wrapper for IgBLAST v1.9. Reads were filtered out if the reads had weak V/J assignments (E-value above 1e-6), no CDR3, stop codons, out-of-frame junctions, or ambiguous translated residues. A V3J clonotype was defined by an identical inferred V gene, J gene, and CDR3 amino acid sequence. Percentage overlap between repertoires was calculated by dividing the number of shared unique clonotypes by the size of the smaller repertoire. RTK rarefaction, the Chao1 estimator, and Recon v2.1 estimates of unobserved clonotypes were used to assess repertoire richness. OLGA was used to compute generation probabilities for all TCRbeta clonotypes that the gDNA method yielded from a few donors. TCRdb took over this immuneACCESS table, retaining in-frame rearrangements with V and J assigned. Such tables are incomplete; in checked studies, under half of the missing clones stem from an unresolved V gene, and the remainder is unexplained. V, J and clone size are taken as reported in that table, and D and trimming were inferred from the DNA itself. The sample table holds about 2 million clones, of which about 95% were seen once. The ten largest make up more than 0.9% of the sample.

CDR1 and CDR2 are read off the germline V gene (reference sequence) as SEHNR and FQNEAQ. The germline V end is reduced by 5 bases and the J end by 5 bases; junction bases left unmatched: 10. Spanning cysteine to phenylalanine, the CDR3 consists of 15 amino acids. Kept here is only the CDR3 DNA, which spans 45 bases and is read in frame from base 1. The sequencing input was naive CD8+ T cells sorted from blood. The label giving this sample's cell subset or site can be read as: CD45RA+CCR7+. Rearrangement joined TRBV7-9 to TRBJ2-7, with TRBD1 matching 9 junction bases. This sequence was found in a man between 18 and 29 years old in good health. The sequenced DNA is TGTGCCAGCAGCCCTCCCGGGACAGGGACGGACGAGCAGTACTTC. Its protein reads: CASSPPGTGTDEQYF.